These T cell receptor beta chains were read from a single sample in a study of blood T cell repertoires in COVID-19. Repertoires were generated with immunoSEQ multiplex PCR, while TCRdb's copy carries only in-frame clones and drops some. The data hold about 20,000 clones, with around 92% observed a single time. Material for sequencing was peripheral blood. The receptors stem from a human donor in a cohort sampled during active COVID-19. Both conserved end residues are part of each CDR3. Clone size is stated in some rows and not others, as once, few, many or a class when expanded.

. TRBJ2-7 TRBV28 CASCPAGGSYEQYF
. TRBJ1-5 TRBV6-1 CASSAYPDTLNQPQHF
. TRBJ2-1 TRBV28 CASRPGLALEQFF
. TRBJ1-1 TRBV2 CASSDPRGGRRHTEAFF
. TRBJ2-2 TRBV5-6 CASSRGTQRTGELFF
. TRBJ1-5 TRBV24-1 CATSRSYAQPQHF
. TRBJ2-7 TRBV24-1 CATQGASYEQYF
. TRBJ1-6 TRBV2 CASSEGQANNSPLHF
. TRBJ1-5 TRBV10-2 CASSEGAVSNQPQHF
. TRBJ2-2 TRBV9 CASSPLDRAAAGELFF
. TRBJ1-1 TRBV5-6 CASSSTGGGTEAFF
. TRBJ2-2 TRBV9 CASSVEERRTAGELFF
. TRBJ1-2 TRBV20-1 CSARADRGYTF
once TRBJ1-1 TRBV7-9 CASSLDRPNTEAFF
. TRBJ1-1 TRBV28 CASSLRDNRGFTEAFF
. TRBJ2-5 TRBV4-1 CASSQGRPGAWETQYF
. TRBJ2-1 TRBV7-3 CASSQSDLTLSDEQFF
. TRBJ1-1 TRBV5-1 CASSLLGHTEAFF
. TRBJ2-7 TRBV5-1 CASSLASGGANYEQYF
. TRBJ2-1 TRBV5-5 CASRLAHRVEYNEQFF
. TRBJ2-7 TRBV7-9 CASSLVSGTSGDDEQYF
once TRBJ1-6 TRBV6-2/TRBV6-3 CASSYDLGPNWPLHF
. TRBJ2-1 TRBV20-1 CSASWDSLGNEQFF
. TRBJ2-1 TRBV15 CATYSGGNEQFF
. TRBJ2-5 TRBV11-2 CASSLETSGRRETQYF
. TRBJ2-2 TRBV27 CASSYGLAGDPGELFF
. TRBJ1-1 TRBV6-5 CASALRQGTTEAFF
. TRBJ2-5 TRBV5-1 CASSMLASGIQETQYF
. TRBJ2-1 TRBV9 CASSEGGDWYNEQFF
. TRBJ1-1 TRBV2 CASSDPRTGDTEAFF
. TRBJ1-2 TRBV6-5 CASSYRQNYGYTF
. TRBJ2-1 TRBV7-3 CASSPDSDYEQFF
. TRBJ2-3 TRBV2 CASTDRGTDTQYF
. TRBJ1-1 TRBV27 CASSFSGTGMKTEAFF
. TRBJ1-1 TRBV28 CASSGSGNTEAFF
. TRBJ1-1 TRBV29-1 CSVTGTAEAFF
. TRBJ1-1 TRBV27 CASSWSVGITEAFF
. TRBJ1-5 TRBV27 CASSRGTGSGQPQHF
. TRBJ2-1 TRBV11-2 CASSSGVQTYNEQFF
. TRBJ2-1 TRBV6-5 CASRGLQNSYNEQFF
. TRBJ2-3 TRBV4-1 CASSQELREGSTQYF